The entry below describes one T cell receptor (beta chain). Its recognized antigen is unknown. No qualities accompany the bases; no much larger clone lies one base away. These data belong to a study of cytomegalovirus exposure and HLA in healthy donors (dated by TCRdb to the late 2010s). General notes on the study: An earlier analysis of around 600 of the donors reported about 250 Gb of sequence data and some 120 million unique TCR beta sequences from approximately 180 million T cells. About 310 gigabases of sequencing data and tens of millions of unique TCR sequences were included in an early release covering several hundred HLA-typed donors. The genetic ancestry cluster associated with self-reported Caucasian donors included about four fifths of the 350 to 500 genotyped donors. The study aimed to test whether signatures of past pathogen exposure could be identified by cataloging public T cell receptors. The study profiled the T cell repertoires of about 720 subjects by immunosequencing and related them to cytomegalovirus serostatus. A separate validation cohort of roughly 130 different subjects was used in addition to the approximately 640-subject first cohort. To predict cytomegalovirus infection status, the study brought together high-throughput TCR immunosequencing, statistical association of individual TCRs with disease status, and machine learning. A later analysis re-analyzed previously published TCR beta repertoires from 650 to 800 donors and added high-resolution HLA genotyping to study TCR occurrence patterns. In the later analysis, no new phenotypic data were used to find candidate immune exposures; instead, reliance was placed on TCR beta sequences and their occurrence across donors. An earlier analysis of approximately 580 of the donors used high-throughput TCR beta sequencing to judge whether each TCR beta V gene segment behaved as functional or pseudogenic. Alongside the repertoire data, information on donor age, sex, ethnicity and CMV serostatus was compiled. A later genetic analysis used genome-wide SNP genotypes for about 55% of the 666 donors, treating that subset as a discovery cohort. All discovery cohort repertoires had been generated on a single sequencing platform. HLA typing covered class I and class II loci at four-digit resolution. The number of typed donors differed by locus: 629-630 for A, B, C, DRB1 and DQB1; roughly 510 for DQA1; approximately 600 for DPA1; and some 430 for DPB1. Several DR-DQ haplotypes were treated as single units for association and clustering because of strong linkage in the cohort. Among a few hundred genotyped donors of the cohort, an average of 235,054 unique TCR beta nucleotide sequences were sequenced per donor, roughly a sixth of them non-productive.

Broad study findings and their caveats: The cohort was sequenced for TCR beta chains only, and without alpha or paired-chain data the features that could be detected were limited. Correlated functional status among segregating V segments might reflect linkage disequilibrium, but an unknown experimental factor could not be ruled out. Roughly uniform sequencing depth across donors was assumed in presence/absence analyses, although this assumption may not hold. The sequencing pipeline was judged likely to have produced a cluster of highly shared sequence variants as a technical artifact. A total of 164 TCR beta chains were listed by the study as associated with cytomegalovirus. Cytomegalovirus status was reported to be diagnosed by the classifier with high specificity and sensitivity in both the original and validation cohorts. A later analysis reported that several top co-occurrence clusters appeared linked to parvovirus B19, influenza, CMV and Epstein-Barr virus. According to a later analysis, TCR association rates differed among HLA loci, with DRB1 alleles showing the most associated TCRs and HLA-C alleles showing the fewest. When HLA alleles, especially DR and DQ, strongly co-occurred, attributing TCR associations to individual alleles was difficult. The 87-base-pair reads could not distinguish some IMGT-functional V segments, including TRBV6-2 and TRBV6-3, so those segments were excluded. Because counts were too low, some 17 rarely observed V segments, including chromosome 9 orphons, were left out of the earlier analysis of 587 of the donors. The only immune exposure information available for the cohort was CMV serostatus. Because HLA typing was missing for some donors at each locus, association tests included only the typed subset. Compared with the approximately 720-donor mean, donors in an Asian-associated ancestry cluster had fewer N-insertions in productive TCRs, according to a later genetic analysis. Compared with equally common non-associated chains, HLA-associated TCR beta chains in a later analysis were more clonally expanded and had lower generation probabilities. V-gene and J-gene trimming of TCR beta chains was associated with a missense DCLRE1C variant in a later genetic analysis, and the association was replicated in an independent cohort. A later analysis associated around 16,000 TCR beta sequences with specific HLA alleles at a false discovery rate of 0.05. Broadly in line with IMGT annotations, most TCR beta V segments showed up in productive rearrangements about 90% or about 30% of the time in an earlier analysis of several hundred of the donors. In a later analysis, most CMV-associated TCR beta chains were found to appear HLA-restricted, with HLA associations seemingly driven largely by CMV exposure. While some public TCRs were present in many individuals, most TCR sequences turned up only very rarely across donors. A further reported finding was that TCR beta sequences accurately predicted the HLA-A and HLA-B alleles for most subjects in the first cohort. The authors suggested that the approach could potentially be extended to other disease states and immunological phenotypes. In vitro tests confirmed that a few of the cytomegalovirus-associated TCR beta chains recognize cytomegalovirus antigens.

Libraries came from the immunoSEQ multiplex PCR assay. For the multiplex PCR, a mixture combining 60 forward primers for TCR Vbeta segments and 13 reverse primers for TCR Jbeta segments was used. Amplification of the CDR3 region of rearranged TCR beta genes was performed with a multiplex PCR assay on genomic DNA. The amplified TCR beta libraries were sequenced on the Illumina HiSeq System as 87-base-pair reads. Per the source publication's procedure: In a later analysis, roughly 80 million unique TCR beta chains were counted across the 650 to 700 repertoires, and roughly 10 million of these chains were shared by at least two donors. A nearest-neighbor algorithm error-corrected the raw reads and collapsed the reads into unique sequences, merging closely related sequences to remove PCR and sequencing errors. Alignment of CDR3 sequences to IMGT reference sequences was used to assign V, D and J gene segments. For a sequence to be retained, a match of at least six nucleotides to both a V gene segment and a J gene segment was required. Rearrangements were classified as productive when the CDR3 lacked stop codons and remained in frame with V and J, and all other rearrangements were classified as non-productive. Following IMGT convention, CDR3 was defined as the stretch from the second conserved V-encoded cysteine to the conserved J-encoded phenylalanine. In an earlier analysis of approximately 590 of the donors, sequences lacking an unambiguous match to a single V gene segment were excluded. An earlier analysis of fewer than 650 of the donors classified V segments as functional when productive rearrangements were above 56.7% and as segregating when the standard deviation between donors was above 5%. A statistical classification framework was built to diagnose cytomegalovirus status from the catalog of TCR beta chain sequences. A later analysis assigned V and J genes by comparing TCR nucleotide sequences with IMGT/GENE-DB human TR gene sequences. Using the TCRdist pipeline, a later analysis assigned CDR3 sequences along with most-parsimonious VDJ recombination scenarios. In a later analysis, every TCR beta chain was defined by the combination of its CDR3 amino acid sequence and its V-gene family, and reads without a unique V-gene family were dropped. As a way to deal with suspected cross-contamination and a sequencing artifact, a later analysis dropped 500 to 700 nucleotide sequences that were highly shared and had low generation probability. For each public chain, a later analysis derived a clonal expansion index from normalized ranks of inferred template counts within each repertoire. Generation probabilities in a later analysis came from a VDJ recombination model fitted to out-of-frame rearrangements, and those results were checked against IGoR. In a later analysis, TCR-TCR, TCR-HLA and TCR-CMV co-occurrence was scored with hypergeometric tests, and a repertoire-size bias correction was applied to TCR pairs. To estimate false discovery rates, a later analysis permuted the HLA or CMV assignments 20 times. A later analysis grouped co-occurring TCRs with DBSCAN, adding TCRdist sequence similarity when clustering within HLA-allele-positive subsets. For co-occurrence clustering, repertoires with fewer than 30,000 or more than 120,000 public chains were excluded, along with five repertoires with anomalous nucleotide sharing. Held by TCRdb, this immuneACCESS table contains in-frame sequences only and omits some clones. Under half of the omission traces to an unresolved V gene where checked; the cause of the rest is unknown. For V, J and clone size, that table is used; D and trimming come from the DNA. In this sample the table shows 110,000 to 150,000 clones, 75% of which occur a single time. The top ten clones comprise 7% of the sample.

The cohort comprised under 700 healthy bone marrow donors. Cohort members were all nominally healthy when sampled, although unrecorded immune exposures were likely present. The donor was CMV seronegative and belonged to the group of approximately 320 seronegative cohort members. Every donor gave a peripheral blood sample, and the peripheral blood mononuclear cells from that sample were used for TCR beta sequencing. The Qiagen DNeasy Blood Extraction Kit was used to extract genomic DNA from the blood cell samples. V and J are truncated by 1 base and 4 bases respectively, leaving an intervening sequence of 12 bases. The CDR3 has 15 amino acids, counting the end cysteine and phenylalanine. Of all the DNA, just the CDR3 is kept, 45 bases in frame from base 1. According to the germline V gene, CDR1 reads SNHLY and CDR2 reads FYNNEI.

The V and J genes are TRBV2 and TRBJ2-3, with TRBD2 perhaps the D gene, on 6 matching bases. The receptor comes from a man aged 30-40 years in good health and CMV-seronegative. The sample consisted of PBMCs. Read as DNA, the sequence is TGTGCCAGCAGTGAAGGGTATGGGGGGTCAGATACGCAGTATTTT. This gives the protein CASSEGYGGSDTQYF.